A single sample gave rise to the 16 T cell receptor beta chains below, sequenced in a study of T-cell reconstitution after alpha-beta-depleted transplantation in children. Preparing the TCRbeta library involved the use of unique molecular identifiers. From the PCR reads, TCRdb called clonotypes with MiXCR, one entry per CDR3 protein. The table lists approximately 650,000 distinct CDR3 sequences, around 13% of them singletons, with 0.79% in the top ten. This specimen consisted of PBMCs, obtained before TCRalphabeta/CD19-depleted stem cell transplant. Receptors originate from a girl under 10 years old with congenital amegakaryocytic thrombocytopenia, due to receive a stem cell transplant.

This clonotype turned up a few times. V usage is TRBV27 and J usage is TRBJ2-2; TRBD1 might be the D (6 bases). This CDR3 contains 13 residues. The germline V and J ends were trimmed by 3 bases and 8 bases, with 10 bases remaining between them. Germline-derived CDR1 and CDR2 are MNHEY and SMNVEV (reference sequence). CDR3 sequence: CASSLGAPGELFF. The CDR3 DNA reads TGTGCCAGCAGTTTGGGGGCGCCAGGGGAGCTGTTTTTT.

This sequence joins TRBV5-1 and TRBJ2-3; D is undetermined. With 1 base removed from V and 3 bases from J, the gap between germline ends came to 12 bases. CDR3 length: 15 residues. CDR1 and CDR2 (germline): SGHRS, YFSETQ. CDR3 in amino acids: CASSLPYKSTDTQYF. CDR3 nucleotides: TGCGCCAGCAGCTTGCCCTACAAATCGACAGATACGCAGTATTTT.

With respect to this clonotype: This may come from a read error, since a much larger clone is one base off. The chain carries TRBV5-1 and TRBJ2-2; no clear D. Germline V gives CDR1 SGHRS, CDR2 YFSETQ. The CDR3 consists of 14 residues. The CDR3 loop is CANSPIMGTGELFF. The CDR3 coding sequence is TGCGCCAACAGCCCCATCATGGGAACCGGGGAGCTGTTTTTT.

This clonotype was detected a few times. The chain uses TRBV7-2 and TRBJ2-5; 12 bases agree with TRBD2. Losses at the gene ends were 6 bases for V and 2 bases for J; bases not matched to a gene: 4. The CDR3 has 15 amino acids. In germline, CDR1 is SGHTA, CDR2 FQGNSA. This chain's CDR3 is CASRNLAGGQETQYF. CDR3 in DNA: TGTGCCAGCAGAAACCTAGCGGGAGGGCAAGAGACCCAGTACTTC.

This clonotype was found many times. The genes are TRBV3-1 and TRBJ2-5; 8 bases are a match to TRBD2. V was pared by 8 bases and J by 7 bases, with 9 bases of the junction left unmatched. Germline V gives CDR1 LGHDT, CDR2 YNNKEL (reference sequence). The CDR3 has 13 amino acids. The DNA of the CDR3 is TGTGCCAGCCGATTGACTAGCGTCGGGACCCAGTACTTC. Its translation: CASRLTSVGTQYF.

This clonotype was observed many times. CDR3 sequence: CASGPPPGDPYNEQFF. The CDR3 nucleotides are TGTGCTAGTGGTCCTCCCCCAGGGGACCCATACAATGAGCAGTTCTTC. The rearrangement uses TRBV12-5 and TRBJ2-1, with D maybe TRBD1 (6 bases). The CDR3 has 16 amino acids. V was cut by 5 bases and J by 4 bases, with 18 bases left in between. CDR1 and CDR2 (germline): LGHNT, FRNRAP. Full variable domain (outside the CDR3, taken from reference TRBV12-5 and TRBJ2-1): DARVTQTPRHKVTEMGQEVTMRCQPILGHNTVFWYRQTMMQGLELLAYFRNRAPLDDSGMPKDRFSAEMPDATLATLKIQPSEPRDSAVYFCASGPPPGDPYNEQFFGPGTRLTVL.

There are many counts of this clonotype. The junction does not match germline at one end; this may be a read error. The V call is TRBV5-1, the J call TRBJ2-1; D is undetermined. Germline V lookup: CDR1 SGHRS, CDR2 YFSETQ. CDR3 length: 16 amino acids. CDR3 residues: CASSLVVGSSYNEQFF. CDR3 in DNA: TGTGCCAGCAGCTTAGTAGTCGGTAGCTCCTACAATGAGCAGTTCTTC.

This clonotype was detected ten times or more. This chain connects TRBV20-1 to TRBJ1-2; TRBD1 matches 7 bases. With 4 bases clipped from V and 3 bases from J, the junction kept 5 bases outside the gene matches. The CDR3 runs to 13 residues. The V gene's germline CDR1 is DFQATT and CDR2 SNEGSKA (reference sequence). CDR3: CSANDRADYGYTF. DNA for the CDR3: TGCAGTGCTAACGACAGGGCGGACTATGGCTACACCTTC.

The V call is TRBV10-3, the J call TRBJ2-4; no clear D. The CDR3 consists of 14 residues. Germline V gene data show CDR1 as ENHRY and CDR2 as SYGVKD. The V and J ends lost 3 bases and 1 base respectively, with 7 bases between them. The CDR3 loop is CAISEAAAKNIQYF. As DNA, the CDR3 is TGTGCCATCAGTGAAGCAGCGGCCAAAAACATTCAGTACTTC.

As for this clonotype: Being one base from a much bigger clone, this may be a read error. In DNA form, the CDR3 reads TGTGCCAGCAGTCTACAGGCCCTTACGGGCTACCCCTTC. This sequence encodes CASSLQALTGYPF. This chain uses TRBV28 with TRBJ1-2; perhaps TRBD1 as D (5 bases). Germline-derived CDR1 and CDR2 are MDHEN and SYDVKM. This CDR3 region has 13 residues.

CDR3 amino acids: CASSQDPGNTIYF. The CDR3 nucleotides read TGTGCCAGCAGCCAAGATCCGGGAAACACCATATATTTT. The chain employs TRBV14 and TRBJ1-3; no clear D gene. CDR3 length: 13 amino acids. Looked up from germline, CDR1 is SGHDN and CDR2 is FVKESK. V was cut by 0 bases and J by 4 bases, with 4 bases left in between.

The chain uses TRBV4-2 and TRBJ2-2; TRBD2 is a possible D gene (5 bases). The CDR3 runs to 18 residues. Trimming stripped 2 bases from V and 2 bases from J, with 18 bases between. Germline CDR1 is LGHNA and CDR2 is YNFKEQ. CDR3 DNA: TGTGCCAGCAGCCAATTCCCTTTAAAAGACTACAACACCGGGGAGCTGTTTTTT. The encoded protein is CASSQFPLKDYNTGELFF.

There are many counts of this clonotype. The V call is TRBV20-1, the J call TRBJ1-2, with TRBD1 matching over 9 bases. J was trimmed by 4 bases and V by 0 bases; bases with no gene match: 3. The CDR3 totals 14 residues. The germline V gene has CDR1 DFQATT and CDR2 SNEGSKA (reference sequence). Written as DNA, the CDR3 is TGCAGTGCTAGAGATCGGACAGGGGCCTATGGCTACACCTTC. Its translation: CSARDRTGAYGYTF.

The chain is built from TRBV11-1 and TRBJ2-1; TRBD2 aligns across 13 bases. This CDR3 comprises 18 residues. Germline V gives CDR1 SGHAT, CDR2 FQDESV (reference sequence). V trimming: 6 bases; J trimming: 5 bases; junction bases outside the gene matches: 13. Written as DNA, the CDR3 is TGTGCCAGCAGAACCGGGACTAGCGGGATTGCCCATAACAATGAGCAGTTCTTC. It specifies CASRTGTSGIAHNNEQFF.

The chain combines TRBV7-9 with TRBJ2-7; TRBD2 agrees at 10 bases. Trimming removed 5 bases from V and 0 bases from J; junction bases left unmatched: 1. CDR3 length: 14 amino acids. The germline gives CDR1 SEHNR, CDR2 FQNEAQ (reference sequence). The CDR3 sequence is CASSGLAVSYEQYF. The CDR3 DNA reads TGTGCCAGCAGCGGACTAGCGGTCTCCTACGAGCAGTACTTC. Supplemented by reference TRBV7-9 and TRBJ2-7, the full variable domain reads DTGVSQNPRHKITKRGQNVTFRCDPISEHNRLYWYRQTLGQGPEFLTYFQNEAQLEKSRLLSDRFSAERPKGSFSTLEIQRTEQGDSAMYLCASSGLAVSYEQYFGPGTRLTVT.

This clonotype was seen more than once but under ten times. This chain uses TRBV7-9 with TRBJ1-1, with D possibly matching TRBD1 (6 bases). In germline, CDR1 is SEHNR, CDR2 FQNEAQ (reference sequence). The CDR3 length is 14 residues. The V end was cut by 2 bases, the J end by 0 bases, with 7 bases between. The DNA for the CDR3 is TGTGCCAGCAGCTTAAACAGGGTGAACACTGAAGCTTTCTTT. This encodes CASSLNRVNTEAFF.